Described below is a single TCR beta chain sequence and its context. Antigen specificity is unknown. Libraries were prepared by immunoSEQ multiplex PCR; TCRdb keeps only in-frame clonotypes and omits some of them. The table lists around 7,000 clones, around 79% of them singletons. This CDR3 has 14 residues. V was shortened by 3 bases and J by 3 bases, with 8 bases between the two germline ends. Germline CDR1 reads MGHRA; CDR2 reads YSYEKL. The sample originates from a study of PD-1 blockade in classical Hodgkin lymphoma. Study conclusions and caveats: Newly diagnosed patients were reported to exhibit reduced baseline TCR diversity relative to healthy donors. Underlying causes for the observed repertoire differences were not defined, possibly disease activity or prior therapy.

The time point was: newly diagnosed, previously untreated cHL patient sample. Comparison samples consisted of PBMCs from newly diagnosed, untreated classical Hodgkin lymphoma. This clonotype was obtained from a human donor with classical Hodgkin lymphoma. The chain carries TRBV4-1 and TRBJ2-2, with D unclear. Sequenced sample: peripheral blood mononuclear cells (PBMCs). The CDR3 DNA sequence: TGCGCCAGCAGCCAGCTAGTATACACCGGGGAGCTGTTTTTT. Translation: CASSQLVYTGELFF.